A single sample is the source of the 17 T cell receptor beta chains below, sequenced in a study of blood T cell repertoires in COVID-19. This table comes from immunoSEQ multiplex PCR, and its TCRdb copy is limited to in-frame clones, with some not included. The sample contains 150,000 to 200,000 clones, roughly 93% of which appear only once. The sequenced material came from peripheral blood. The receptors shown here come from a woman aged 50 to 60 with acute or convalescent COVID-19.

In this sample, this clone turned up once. CDR3 sequence (DNA): TGCGCCAGCAGCACCTTTGGAGGTCGCTCTGGAAACACCATATATTTT. This gives the protein CASSTFGGRSGNTIYF. V usage is TRBV4-1 and J usage is TRBJ1-3; D uncertain. From germline, CDR1 is MGHRA and CDR2 YSYEKL. The V end lost 5 bases, the J end lost 0 bases, and 14 bases lay between the germline ends. This CDR3 has 16 residues.

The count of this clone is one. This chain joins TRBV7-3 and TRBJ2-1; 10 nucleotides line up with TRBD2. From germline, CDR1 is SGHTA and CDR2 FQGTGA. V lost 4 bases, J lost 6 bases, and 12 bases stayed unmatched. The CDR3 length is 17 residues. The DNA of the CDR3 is TGTGCCAGCAGCTCCCGCGTAGGGCTAGCGGGAGCCAATGAGCAGTTCTTC. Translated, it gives CASSSRVGLAGANEQFF. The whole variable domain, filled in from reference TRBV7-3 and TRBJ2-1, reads GAGVSQTPSNKVTEKGKYVELRCDPISGHTALYWYRQSLGQGPEFLIYFQGTGAADDSGLPNDRFFAVRPEGSVSTLKIQRTERGDSAVYLCASSSRVGLAGANEQFFGPGTRLTVL.

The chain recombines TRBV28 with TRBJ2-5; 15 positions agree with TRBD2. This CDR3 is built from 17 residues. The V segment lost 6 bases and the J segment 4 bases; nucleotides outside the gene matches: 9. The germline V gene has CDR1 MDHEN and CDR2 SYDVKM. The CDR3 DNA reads TGTGCCAGCAGCCGTCCAGGGACTAGCGGGAGGAGAGAGACCCAGTACTTC. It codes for CASSRPGTSGRRETQYF.

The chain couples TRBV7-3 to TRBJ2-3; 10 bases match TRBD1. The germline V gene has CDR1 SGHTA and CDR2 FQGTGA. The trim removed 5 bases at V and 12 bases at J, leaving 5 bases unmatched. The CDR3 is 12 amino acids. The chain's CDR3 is CASSTTGGPQYF. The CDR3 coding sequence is TGTGCCAGCAGCACGACAGGGGGCCCCCAGTATTTT. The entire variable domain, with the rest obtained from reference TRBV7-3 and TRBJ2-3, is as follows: GAGVSQTPSNKVTEKGKYVELRCDPISGHTALYWYRQSLGQGPEFLIYFQGTGAADDSGLPNDRFFAVRPEGSVSTLKIQRTERGDSAVYLCASSTTGGPQYFGPGTRLTVL.

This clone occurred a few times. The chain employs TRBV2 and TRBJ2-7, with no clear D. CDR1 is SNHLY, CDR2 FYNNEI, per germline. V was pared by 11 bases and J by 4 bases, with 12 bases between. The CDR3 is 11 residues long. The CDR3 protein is CAVIQAYEQYF. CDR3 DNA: TGTGCCGTCATCCAAGCGTACGAGCAGTACTTC. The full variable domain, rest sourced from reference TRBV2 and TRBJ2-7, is EPEVTQTPSHQVTQMGQEVILRCVPISNHLYFYWYRQILGQKVEFLVSFYNNEISEKSEIFDDQFSVERPDGSNFTLKIRSTKLEDSAMYFCAVIQAYEQYFGPGTRLTVT.

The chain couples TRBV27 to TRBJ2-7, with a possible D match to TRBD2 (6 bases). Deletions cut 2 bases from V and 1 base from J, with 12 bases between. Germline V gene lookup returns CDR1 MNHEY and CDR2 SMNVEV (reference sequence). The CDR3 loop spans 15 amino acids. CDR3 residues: CASSLTHGGSYEQYF. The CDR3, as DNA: TGTGCCAGCAGTTTAACCCACGGGGGTTCCTACGAGCAGTACTTC.

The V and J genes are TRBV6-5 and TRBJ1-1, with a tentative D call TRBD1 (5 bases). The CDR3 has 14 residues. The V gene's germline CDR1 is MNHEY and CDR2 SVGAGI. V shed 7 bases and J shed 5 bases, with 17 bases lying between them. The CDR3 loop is CASKISQGGTEAFF. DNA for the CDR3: TGTGCCAGCAAAATCTCGCAGGGAGGGACTGAAGCTTTCTTT.

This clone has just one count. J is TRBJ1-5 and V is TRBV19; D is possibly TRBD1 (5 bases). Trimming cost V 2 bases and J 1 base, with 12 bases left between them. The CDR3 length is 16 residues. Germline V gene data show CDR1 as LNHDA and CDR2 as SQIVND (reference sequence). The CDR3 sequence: CASSIPPGGSNQPQHF. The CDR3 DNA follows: TGTGCCAGTAGTATACCCCCGGGGGGAAGCAATCAGCCCCAGCATTTT.

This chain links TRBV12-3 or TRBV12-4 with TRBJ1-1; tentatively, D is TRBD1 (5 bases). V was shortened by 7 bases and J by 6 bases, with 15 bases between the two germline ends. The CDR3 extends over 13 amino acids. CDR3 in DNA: TGTGCCAGCACCTTTGTGGGGCAGGCTGAAGCTTTCTTT. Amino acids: CASTFVGQAEAFF.

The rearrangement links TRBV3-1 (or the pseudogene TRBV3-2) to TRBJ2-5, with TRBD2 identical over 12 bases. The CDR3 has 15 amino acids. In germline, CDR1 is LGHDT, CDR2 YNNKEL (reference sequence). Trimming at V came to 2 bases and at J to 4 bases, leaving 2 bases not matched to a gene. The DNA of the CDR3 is TGTGCCAGCAGCCAACCGGGACTAGCGGGAGAGACCCAGTACTTC. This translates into CASSQPGLAGETQYF.

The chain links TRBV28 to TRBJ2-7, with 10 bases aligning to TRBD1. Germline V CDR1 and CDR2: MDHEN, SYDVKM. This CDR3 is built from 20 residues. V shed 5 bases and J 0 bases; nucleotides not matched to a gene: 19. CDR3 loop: CASSPSHHAGTGDHSYEQYF. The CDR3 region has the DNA TGTGCCAGCAGTCCTAGCCATCATGCCGGGACAGGGGACCACTCCTACGAGCAGTACTTC.

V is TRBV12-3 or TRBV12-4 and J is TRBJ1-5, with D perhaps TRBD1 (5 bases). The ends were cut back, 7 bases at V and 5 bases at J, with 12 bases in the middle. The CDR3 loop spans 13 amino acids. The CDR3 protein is CASTPGGDQPQHF. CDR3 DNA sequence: TGTGCCAGCACCCCCGGAGGGGATCAGCCCCAGCATTTT.

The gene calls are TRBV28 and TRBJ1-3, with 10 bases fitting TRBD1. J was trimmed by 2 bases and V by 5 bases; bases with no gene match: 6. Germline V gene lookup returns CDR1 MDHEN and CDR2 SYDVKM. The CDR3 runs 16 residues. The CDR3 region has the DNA TGTGCCAGCAGTGGGGACAGGGGCGGCCCTGGAAACACCATATATTTT. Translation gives CASSGDRGGPGNTIYF. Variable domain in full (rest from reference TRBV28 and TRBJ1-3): DVKVTQSSRYLVKRTGEKVFLECVQDMDHENMFWYRQDPGLGLRLIYFSYDVKMKEKGDIPEGYSVSREKKERFSLILESASTNQTSMYLCASSGDRGGPGNTIYFGEGSWLTVV.

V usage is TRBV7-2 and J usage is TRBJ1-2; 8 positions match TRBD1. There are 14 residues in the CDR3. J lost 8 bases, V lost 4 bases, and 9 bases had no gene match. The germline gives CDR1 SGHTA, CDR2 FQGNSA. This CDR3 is CASSSHQGAGGYTF. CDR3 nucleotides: TGTGCCAGCAGCTCACACCAGGGGGCGGGAGGCTACACCTTC.

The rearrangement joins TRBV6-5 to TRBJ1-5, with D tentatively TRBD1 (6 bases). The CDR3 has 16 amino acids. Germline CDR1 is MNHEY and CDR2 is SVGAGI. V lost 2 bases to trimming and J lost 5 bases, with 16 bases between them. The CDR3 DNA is TGTGCCAGCAGTTACGCCTACAGGGTTCGGGATCAGCCCCAGCATTTT. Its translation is CASSYAYRVRDQPQHF.

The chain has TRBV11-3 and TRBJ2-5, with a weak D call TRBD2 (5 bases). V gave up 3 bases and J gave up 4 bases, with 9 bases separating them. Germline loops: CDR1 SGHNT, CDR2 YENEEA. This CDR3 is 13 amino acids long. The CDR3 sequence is CASSFGERETQYF. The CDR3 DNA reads TGTGCCAGCAGCTTCGGGGAACGAGAGACCCAGTACTTC.

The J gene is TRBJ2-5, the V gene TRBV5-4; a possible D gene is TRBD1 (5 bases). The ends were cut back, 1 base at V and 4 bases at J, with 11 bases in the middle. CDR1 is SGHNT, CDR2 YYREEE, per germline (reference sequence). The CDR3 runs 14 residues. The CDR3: CASSLRGFPETQYF. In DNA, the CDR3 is TGTGCCAGCAGCTTGAGGGGATTCCCAGAGACCCAGTACTTC.